What follows are 32 T cell receptor beta chains derived from one specimen sequenced in a study of shared clonotypes between healthy human individuals. Method: immunoSEQ multiplex PCR; TCRdb's copy keeps in-frame clones and lacks some. The table includes more than 2,000,000 clones, over 90% detected once. The source material was naive CD4+ T cells from PBMCs. Subset reported: CD45RA+ positively selected. All receptors come from a man between 18 and 29 years old in good health. Some clones in this sample may be carry-over from other donors' samples.

This clone was recorded only once. This chain links TRBV18 with TRBJ2-1, with a weak D call TRBD1 (7 bases). Germline CDR1 and CDR2: KGHSH and LQKENI. With 1 base removed from V and 4 bases from J, the gap between germline ends came to 17 bases. CDR3 length: 17 residues. CDR3 DNA: TGTGCCAGCTCACCACGGGTTGCTCAGGGGGGATACAATGAGCAGTTCTTC. Its protein product is CASSPRVAQGGYNEQFF.

The chain employs TRBV5-1 and TRBJ2-1; 9 positions match TRBD2. The junction had 17 bases not matched to a gene; V was cut back by 5 bases and J by 5 bases. The CDR3 is made up of 18 amino acids. Germline values: CDR1 SGHRS, CDR2 YFSETQ. The CDR3: CASRTTALAGVGDNEQFF. The CDR3, as DNA: TGCGCCAGCAGGACGACGGCCTTAGCGGGAGTCGGGGACAATGAGCAGTTCTTC. The variable domain in full, with the rest retrieved from reference TRBV5-1 and TRBJ2-1, is KAGVTQTPRYLIKTRGQQVTLSCSPISGHRSVSWYQQTPGQGLQFLFEYFSETQRNKGNFPGRFSGRQFSNSRSEMNVSTLELGDSALYLCASRTTALAGVGDNEQFFGPGTRLTVL.

This clone was observed once. The CDR3 loop is CASSQSRSPREKGTGELFF. The CDR3 nucleotides read TGCGCCAGCAGTCAATCCCGATCCCCCCGGGAAAAGGGAACCGGGGAGCTGTTTTTT. This chain uses TRBV23-1 with TRBJ2-2, with TRBD2 as a possible D gene (5 bases). TRBV23-1 is given ORF status, its function remaining uncertain. The CDR3 consists of 19 residues. Trimming removed 0 bases at V and 5 bases at J, with 22 bases between.

The chain is built from TRBV6-1 and TRBJ1-5; no definite D call. V lost 6 bases to trimming and J lost 6 bases, with 12 bases between them. The CDR3 has 13 amino acids. Germline V CDR1 and CDR2: MNHNS, SASEGT. The DNA for the CDR3 is TGTGCCAGCAGAATCCCAGGCGGTCAGCCCCAGCATTTT. It translates to CASRIPGGQPQHF.

The V and J genes are TRBV27 and TRBJ1-2; 7 bases map to TRBD1. Germline CDR1 reads MNHEY; CDR2 reads SMNVEV (reference sequence). There are 15 residues in the CDR3. The V gene end was trimmed by 3 bases and the J gene end by 6 bases; junction bases not matched to a gene: 10. The CDR3 spells CASSFTPGQSHGYTF. DNA for the CDR3: TGTGCCAGCAGTTTTACGCCGGGACAGTCTCATGGCTACACCTTC.

In nucleotides, the CDR3 is TGTGCCAGCAGTATCGTCCCAAGGGTAAAGCCTAATGAAAAACTGTTTTTT. Its protein is CASSIVPRVKPNEKLFF. The chain uses TRBV27 and TRBJ1-4; D gene ambiguous. Trimming removed 5 bases from V and 3 bases from J, with 19 bases in between. Per germline, CDR1 MNHEY and CDR2 SMNVEV (reference sequence). CDR3 length: 17 amino acids. Full variable domain (rest looked up from reference TRBV27 and TRBJ1-4): EAQVTQNPRYLITVTGKKLTVTCSQNMNHEYMSWYRQDPGLGLRQIYYSMNVEVTDKGDVPEGYKVSRKEKRNFPLILESPSPNQTSLYFCASSIVPRVKPNEKLFFGSGTQLSVL.

V usage is TRBV6-1 and J usage is TRBJ1-2; D uncertain. The germline gives CDR1 MNHNS, CDR2 SASEGT. V was clipped by 8 bases and J by 6 bases, with 19 bases between them. This CDR3 contains 14 residues. CDR3 DNA sequence: TGTGCCAGCCGACCGATCAACCCCTACCATGGCTACACCTTC. It yields the protein CASRPINPYHGYTF.

As regards this clone: Additional DNA sequences in this sample encode the identical CDR3. The chain links TRBV7-2 to TRBJ1-3; maybe TRBD1 (5 bases). The CDR3 length is 14 residues. Germline loops: CDR1 SGHTA, CDR2 FQGNSA. V was shortened by 3 bases and J by 4 bases, with 10 bases between the two germline ends. Written as DNA, the CDR3 is TGTGCCAGCAGCTTGGGAGGGGCGGGAAACACCATATATTTT. This translates into CASSLGGAGNTIYF.

Concerning this clone itself: Distinct nucleotide sequences in the sample also encode this CDR3. The CDR3 protein is CASSPTSGSYNEQFF. The CDR3 nucleotides are TGTGCCAGCTCCCCAACTAGCGGGAGCTACAATGAGCAGTTCTTC. The chain employs TRBV18 and TRBJ2-1, with TRBD2 matching 11 bases. V gave up 6 bases and J gave up 3 bases; unmatched junction bases: 4. Germline V lookup: CDR1 KGHSH, CDR2 LQKENI. The CDR3 has 15 residues.

J is TRBJ1-5 and V is TRBV19; TRBD1 aligns across 7 bases. From germline, CDR1 is LNHDA and CDR2 SQIVND (reference sequence). The CDR3 is made up of 16 amino acids. V was clipped by 4 bases and J by 5 bases; unmatched bases: 11. In DNA, the CDR3 is TGTGCCAGTAGTAATCCGACAGGGCTTCGATATCAGCCCCAGCATTTT. Translating gives CASSNPTGLRYQPQHF.

The chain carries TRBV18 and TRBJ1-5; 9 positions match TRBD1. V dropped 3 bases and J dropped 0; count of bases not matched to a gene: 6. The CDR3 is 17 residues long. The V gene's germline CDR1 is KGHSH and CDR2 LQKENI. The CDR3 DNA reads as TGTGCCAGCTCACCTACGACAGGGGGATATAGCAATCAGCCCCAGCATTTT. This sequence encodes CASSPTTGGYSNQPQHF.

The chain recombines TRBV28 with TRBJ1-2; weak D call: TRBD1 (5 bases). The CDR3 covers 14 residues. Germline CDR1 reads MDHEN; CDR2 reads SYDVKM. Trimming cost V 2 bases and J 5 bases, with 12 bases left between them. The CDR3 DNA follows: TGTGCCAGCAGTTTAGCAGGGAACTCTTATGGCTACACCTTC. Translating it yields CASSLAGNSYGYTF.

V gene TRBV28 combines with J gene TRBJ2-7; no reliable D call. The V end was cut by 6 bases, the J end by 2 bases, with 8 bases between. CDR1 and CDR2 (germline): MDHEN, SYDVKM. The CDR3 is made up of 12 amino acids. The CDR3: CASSASTYEQYF. In nucleotides, the CDR3 is TGTGCCAGCAGCGCTTCAACCTACGAGCAGTACTTC.

The table lists this clone with a count of one. The germline gene is not matched at one end of the junction; a read error may be the cause. The chain combines TRBV19 with TRBJ1-4; tentative D call: TRBD1 (5 bases). This CDR3 comprises 12 residues. Germline V CDR1 and CDR2: LNHDA, SQIVND (reference sequence). CDR3 protein: CASSIGSQGTRF. The CDR3 DNA follows: TGTGCCAGTAGTATAGGGTCCCAGGGAACTCGCTTC.

The CDR3 loop reads CASSYAQYNEQFF. The CDR3 DNA reads TGTGCCAGCAGTTACGCCCAGTACAATGAGCAGTTCTTC. The chain combines TRBV6-5 with TRBJ2-1; D is ambiguous. V was shortened by 2 bases and J by 4 bases, with 6 bases between the two germline ends. The CDR3 length is 13 residues. Germline values: CDR1 MNHEY, CDR2 SVGAGI.

The CDR3 coding sequence is TGTGCCTGTGCCTTGAATTCACCCCTCCACTTT. Translated: CACALNSPLHF. The gene calls are TRBV30 and TRBJ1-6; D ambiguous. In germline, CDR1 is GTSNPN, CDR2 SVGIG (reference sequence). The V gene lost 6 bases and the J gene lost 7 bases, with 7 bases spanning the gap. This CDR3 has 11 residues.

The V call is TRBV28, the J call TRBJ2-3; D is ambiguous. The CDR3 loop spans 14 amino acids. V lost 6 bases to trimming and J lost 1 base, with 11 bases between them. From germline, CDR1 is MDHEN and CDR2 SYDVKM. The CDR3 DNA reads as TGTGCCAGCAGCCAGTTAGACGGCACAGATACGCAGTATTTT. The encoded protein is CASSQLDGTDTQYF.

In the case of this clone: Other DNA sequences in this specimen translate into the identical CDR3. V is TRBV4-2 and J is TRBJ1-5; the D gene is possibly TRBD1 (5 bases). This CDR3 comprises 16 residues. V was clipped by 0 bases and J by 1 base, with 10 bases between them. CDR1 and CDR2 from the germline V gene are LGHNA and YNFKEQ. Here the CDR3 DNA reads TGTGCCAGCAGCCAAGATCCGGGGGGGAGCAATCAGCCCCAGCATTTT. Protein sequence: CASSQDPGGSNQPQHF.

The chain couples TRBV2 to TRBJ2-7; D might be TRBD2 (5 bases). The CDR3 has 14 amino acids. Deletions cut 10 bases from V and 6 bases from J, with 22 bases between. CDR1 is SNHLY, CDR2 FYNNEI, per germline. The CDR3 DNA is TGTGCCACCGTCCCGGAGGTAGGGTTGACCGAGCAGTACTTC. It yields the protein CATVPEVGLTEQYF. The full variable domain, its missing parts supplied by reference TRBV2 and TRBJ2-7, is EPEVTQTPSHQVTQMGQEVILRCVPISNHLYFYWYRQILGQKVEFLVSFYNNEISEKSEIFDDQFSVERPDGSNFTLKIRSTKLEDSAMYFCATVPEVGLTEQYFGPGTRLTVT.

The chain employs TRBV6-5 and TRBJ1-3; the D is unclear. V was clipped by 0 bases and J by 0 bases, with 9 bases between them. This CDR3 has 16 amino acids. Germline lookup yields CDR1 MNHEY and CDR2 SVGAGI. The CDR3 protein is CASSYSQQNSGNTIYF. CDR3 coding DNA: TGTGCCAGCAGTTACTCGCAGCAGAACTCTGGAAACACCATATATTTT.

The chain recombines TRBV5-6 with TRBJ2-5; 9 positions agree with TRBD1. Germline loops: CDR1 SGHDT, CDR2 YYEEEE. The CDR3 totals 17 residues. Unmatched junction bases numbered 11, after V lost 3 bases and J lost 2 bases. The CDR3 loop is CASSSGQGRPLQETQYF. The CDR3 DNA reads TGTGCCAGCAGCTCGGGACAGGGCAGGCCACTTCAAGAGACCCAGTACTTC.

This clone was seen once. The chain is built from TRBV10-3 and TRBJ1-2, with 12 bases aligning to TRBD1. CDR3 length: 14 residues. Germline trimming cut 6 bases from V and 12 bases from J; bases unmatched to any gene: 11. Germline CDR1 and CDR2: ENHRY and SYGVKD. The CDR3 DNA follows: TGTGCCATCAGCGACGGGGACAGGGGGCCCCGCCACACCTTC. This sequence encodes CAISDGDRGPRHTF.

This clone was detected only once. The CDR3, as DNA: TGTGCCAGCAGATCCCCGGGGGGGGCGTTTGGAAACACCATATATTTT. Its protein product is CASRSPGGAFGNTIYF. The chain has TRBV25-1 and TRBJ1-3; the D gene is possibly TRBD1 (6 bases). V was clipped by 6 bases and J by 3 bases, with 18 bases between them. The V gene's germline CDR1 is MGHDK and CDR2 SYGVNS. CDR3 length: 16 amino acids.

This chain connects TRBV6-6 to TRBJ1-2, with D possibly TRBD1 on 6 matching bases. The CDR3 is 13 amino acids. The V end lost 5 bases, the J end lost 4 bases, and 11 bases lay between the germline ends. Germline assignment: CDR1 MNHNY and CDR2 SVGAGI (reference sequence). The CDR3 is CASSDRRTYGYTF. The DNA of the CDR3 is TGTGCCAGCAGTGACAGGAGAACCTATGGCTACACCTTC.

The V call is TRBV5-1, the J call TRBJ2-7, with D possibly being TRBD2 (5 bases). CDR3 length: 14 amino acids. CDR1 is SGHRS and CDR2 is YFSETQ in the germline V gene. Deletions cut 4 bases from V and 1 base from J, with 12 bases between. CDR3 loop: CASSHGVGSYEQYF. CDR3 nucleotide sequence: TGCGCCAGCAGCCACGGGGTTGGATCCTACGAGCAGTACTTC.

The V gene is TRBV4-1, the J gene TRBJ2-6; 8 positions match TRBD1. The V segment lost 2 bases and the J segment 2 bases; nucleotides outside the gene matches: 2. Germline V gene sequence: CDR1 MGHRA, CDR2 YSYEKL. The CDR3 extends over 16 amino acids. The CDR3 loop reads CASSQPDRAGANVLTF. For the CDR3, the DNA is TGCGCCAGCAGCCAACCGGACAGGGCTGGGGCCAACGTCCTGACTTTC.

This clone has just one count. The V call is TRBV7-3, the J call TRBJ2-6, with D possibly matching TRBD2 (7 bases). The V end lost 5 bases, the J end lost 2 bases, and 13 bases lay between the germline ends. This CDR3 has 16 residues. Germline-derived CDR1 and CDR2 are SGHTA and FQGTGA. The CDR3 nucleotides read TGTGCCAGCAGCGACTGGGGGGGCGCTGGGGCCAACGTCCTGACTTTC. This gives the protein CASSDWGGAGANVLTF. Complete variable domain (other parts from reference TRBV7-3 and TRBJ2-6): GAGVSQTPSNKVTEKGKYVELRCDPISGHTALYWYRQSLGQGPEFLIYFQGTGAADDSGLPNDRFFAVRPEGSVSTLKIQRTERGDSAVYLCASSDWGGAGANVLTFGAGSRLTVL.

Only one count was recorded for this clone. V gene TRBV5-1 combines with J gene TRBJ1-2; 10 positions match TRBD1. From germline, CDR1 is SGHRS and CDR2 YFSETQ. V was pared by 4 bases and J by 3 bases, with 6 bases of the junction left unmatched. The CDR3 is made up of 15 amino acids. In DNA form, the CDR3 reads TGCGCCAGCAGCAACCGGGACAGGGGTCACTATGGCTACACCTTC. Its protein is CASSNRDRGHYGYTF.

The chain has TRBV7-2 and TRBJ1-1, with D tentatively TRBD1 (5 bases). Germline values: CDR1 SGHTA, CDR2 FQGNSA. The V end was cut by 4 bases, the J end by 4 bases, with 13 bases between. The CDR3 is 14 residues long. The CDR3 is CASSSWGGITEAFF. CDR3 DNA sequence: TGTGCCAGCAGCTCCTGGGGGGGGATCACTGAAGCTTTCTTT.

The chain employs TRBV5-1 and TRBJ2-1; TRBD2 matches 12 bases. J lost 1 base, V lost 4 bases, and 15 bases had no gene match. The V gene's germline CDR1 is SGHRS and CDR2 YFSETQ. There are 20 residues in the CDR3. CDR3 protein: CASSPITSSGLAGSYNEQFF. The CDR3 DNA reads as TGCGCCAGCAGCCCCATAACCTCATCCGGACTAGCGGGGTCCTACAATGAGCAGTTCTTC.

In its sample, this clone was seen a few times. The chain links TRBV2 to TRBJ1-2; 8 bases fit TRBD1. This CDR3 is 14 amino acids long. Germline trimming cut 6 bases from V and 6 bases from J; bases unmatched to any gene: 9. Germline V gene data show CDR1 as SNHLY and CDR2 as FYNNEI. The CDR3 region is CASRAGRQGHGYTF. DNA for the CDR3: TGTGCCAGCAGGGCCGGACGACAGGGGCATGGCTACACCTTC.

This sequence joins TRBV7-2 and TRBJ2-2; D gene ambiguous. V gave up 1 base and J gave up 13 bases, with 13 bases separating them. CDR3 size: 13 residues. Germline assignment: CDR1 SGHTA and CDR2 FQGNSA. The CDR3 sequence: CASSLGLPGRLFF. CDR3 in DNA: TGTGCCAGCAGCTTAGGGCTACCGGGCAGGCTGTTTTTT.